Listed below are T cell receptor beta chains from one sample, sequenced in a study of blood T cell repertoires in COVID-19. Sequencing used immunoSEQ multiplex PCR; TCRdb keeps in-frame clones, though not all of them. The data hold tens of thousands of clones, with 80% to 90% observed a single time. Sequenced: peripheral blood. Receptor source: a woman at least 80 years old with acute or convalescent COVID-19. The CDR3 runs from the conserved cysteine through the conserved F or W. D genes are given only for firm matches. Clone size is given for some rows only: seen once, a few or many times, or a class if the clone is expanded.

CASRLTGAREVTNYGYTF | TGTGCCAGCAGATTAACGGGTGCCAGGGAGGTAACAAACTATGGCTACACCTTC | 18 | TRBJ1-2 | . | TRBV2 | .
CASSPLENRGRTNEQFF | TGTGCCAGCAGCCCCCTAGAAAACAGGGGCCGCACCAATGAGCAGTTCTTC | 17 | TRBJ2-1 | . | TRBV4-2 | TRBD1
CAWSVYTAATNEKLFF | TGTGCCTGGAGTGTATACACAGCAGCAACTAATGAAAAACTGTTTTTT | 16 | TRBJ1-4 | . | TRBV30 | .
CASGSNTGVATEAFF | TGTGCTAGTGGTTCAAATACAGGGGTGGCCACTGAAGCTTTCTTT | 15 | TRBJ1-1 | . | TRBV12-5 | TRBD1
CASSKGASNQPQHF | TGTGCCAGCAGCAAAGGGGCTTCCAATCAGCCCCAGCATTTT | 14 | TRBJ1-5 | . | TRBV7-2 | .
CASSPHGGEQYF | TGTGCCAGCAGCCCGCACGGAGGAGAGCAGTACTTC | 12 | TRBJ2-7 | . | TRBV3-1/TRBV3-2 | .
CASGPPGQSFNSPLHF | TGTGCTAGTGGTCCCCCAGGGCAGTCATTTAATTCACCCCTCCACTTT | 16 | TRBJ1-6 | . | TRBV12-5 | .
CASRNTGGRGEAFF | TGTGCCAGCAGGAATACAGGGGGAAGGGGTGAAGCTTTCTTT | 14 | TRBJ1-1 | . | TRBV6-5 | TRBD1
CASSSGQSSYNEQFF | TGTGCCAGCAGCTCGGGACAGAGCTCCTACAATGAGCAGTTCTTC | 15 | TRBJ2-1 | . | TRBV11-2 | TRBD1
CASSLQGNSNTEAFF | TGCGCCAGCAGCCTACAGGGGAATTCGAACACTGAAGCTTTCTTT | 15 | TRBJ1-1 | . | TRBV5-1 | TRBD1
CASSLAGQGGTEAFF | TGCGCCAGCAGCTTGGCAGGACAGGGAGGCACTGAAGCTTTCTTT | 15 | TRBJ1-1 | . | TRBV5-1 | TRBD1
CASSATDRGGTEAFF | TGTGCCAGCAGCGCAACGGACAGGGGAGGCACTGAAGCTTTCTTT | 15 | TRBJ1-1 | . | TRBV2 | TRBD1
CASSIKRNNEKLFF | TGTGCCAGTAGTATTAAGAGGAACAATGAAAAACTGTTTTTT | 14 | TRBJ1-4 | . | TRBV19 | .
CASSTDGTGRETQYF | TGTGCCAGCAGTACCGATGGGACAGGGCGGGAGACCCAGTACTTC | 15 | TRBJ2-5 | . | TRBV6-5 | TRBD1
CATSRPGFGEKLFF | TGTGCCACCAGCCGTCCGGGGTTCGGGGAAAAACTGTTTTTT | 14 | TRBJ1-4 | few | TRBV15 | .